The 5 T cell receptor beta chains reported below all come from one sample, sequenced in a study of vaccination effects on CD4 cells after COVID-19. Prior to sequencing, the ViraFEST assay stimulated PBMC with viral peptide pools, which expanded the antigen-specific CD4+ T cells. After around nine days in culture, the CD4+ T cells were isolated. The person was diagnosed with PCR-confirmed SARS-CoV-2 infection between March and December 2020. Each participant was administered two doses of either the BNT162b2 or the mRNA-1273 vaccine. These receptors lack a known antigen. Sequencing was performed with immunoSEQ multiplex PCR; in TCRdb, only in-frame clones are kept and a portion is missing. The data contain 14,000 or so clones, about 78% of them singletons. The sequences come from CD4+ T cells from PBMCs cultured with SARS-CoV-2 spike peptides, collected after COVID-19 vaccination. The receptors derive from a human donor who had a prior SARS-CoV-2 infection.

The chain uses TRBV6-7 and TRBJ2-5; D might be TRBD1 (5 bases). TRBV6-7 is classed as an ORF, of uncertain function. CDR3 size: 17 residues. V was shortened by 1 base and J by 5 bases, with 20 bases between the two germline ends. CDR3 sequence: CASSYYGETVEGETQYF. In nucleotides, the CDR3 is TGTGCCAGCAGTTACTATGGCGAGACAGTGGAAGGTGAGACCCAGTACTTC.

In its sample, this clone was seen a few times. The V call is TRBV4-1, the J call TRBJ1-6, with D possibly TRBD1 on 5 matching bases. The CDR3 runs 17 residues. The germline V gene encodes CDR1 MGHRA and CDR2 YSYEKL. Trimming stripped 0 bases from V and 10 bases from J, with 19 bases between. CDR3 bases: TGCGCCAGCAGCCAAGAGGGAGGCCCCAGGGTGGGCTCACCCCTCCACTTT. This encodes CASSQEGGPRVGSPLHF.

The chain uses TRBV15 and TRBJ2-5; 7 positions match TRBD2. The V gene's germline CDR1 is LNHNV and CDR2 YYDKDF (reference sequence). The CDR3 has 14 amino acids. J gave up 2 bases and V 5 bases, and 5 bases lay outside the gene matches. The CDR3 spells CATSGDYTQETQYF. As DNA, the CDR3 is TGTGCCACCAGCGGGGACTATACTCAAGAGACCCAGTACTTC.

The V gene is TRBV7-2, the J gene TRBJ1-1; no firm D call. Looked up from germline, CDR1 is SGHTA and CDR2 is FQGNSA. The V and J ends lost 1 base and 6 bases respectively, with 6 bases between them. This CDR3 spans 12 amino acids. In DNA, the CDR3 is TGTGCCAGCAGCTTAGATACCGCTGAAGCTTTCTTT. It codes for CASSLDTAEAFF.

J is TRBJ2-3 and V is TRBV3-1 (or the pseudogene TRBV3-2); D not certain. The germline V and J ends were trimmed by 5 bases and 6 bases, with 12 bases remaining between them. Germline loops: CDR1 LGHDT, CDR2 YNNKEL (reference sequence). This CDR3 is 13 amino acids long. The CDR3 DNA is TGTGCCAGCAGCACGTATATCCTCGATACGCAGTATTTT. It specifies CASSTYILDTQYF.